A selection of T cell receptor beta chains follows, all from one sample in a study of T cell changes during pregnancy in multiple sclerosis. Clones were read by immunoSEQ multiplex PCR, and TCRdb kept only the in-frame ones, dropping some. The sample includes 20,000 or so clones, just over 85% seen only once; the top ten take roughly 5%. The sequencing here drew on CD8+ T cells from peripheral blood mononuclear cells, taken in the third trimester of pregnancy. The receptors were gathered from a female donor in good health, enrolled as a control in a pregnancy study. Each CDR3 is given with its conserved first and last residue. The D gene is left open where the match is weak. Rows give clone size only sometimes, using once, few, many, or a class for an expanded clone.

CASSQERGGSNQPQHF TGCGCCAGCAGCCAAGAGAGGGGAGGTAGCAATCAGCCCCAGCATTTT . TRBJ1-5 TRBV4-3 .
CASSPSLSVTEAFF TGTGCCAGCAGTCCCTCCCTGTCGGTCACTGAAGCTTTCTTT . TRBJ1-1 TRBV27 .
CASSVRGQQETQYF TGTGCCAGCAGCGTCAGGGGGCAACAAGAGACCCAGTACTTC once TRBJ2-5 TRBV11-1 TRBD1
CASSGDRGGQPQHF TGTGCCAGCAGTGGGGACAGGGGTGGACAGCCCCAGCATTTT . TRBJ1-5 TRBV6-1 TRBD1
CASSHSLNTEAFF TGTGCCAGCAGCCACTCATTGAACACTGAAGCTTTCTTT . TRBJ1-1 TRBV11-3 .
CASSRGTGAYEQYF TGTGCCAGCAGCCGGGGGACAGGGGCCTACGAGCAGTACTTC . TRBJ2-7 TRBV9 TRBD1
CASSQETAMTTGGNYGYTF TGCGCCAGCAGCCAAGAGACTGCCATGACGACGGGGGGTAACTATGGCTACACCTTC . TRBJ1-2 TRBV4-3 .
CASSLRQLKETQYF TGTGCCAGCAGCTTACGACAATTAAAAGAGACCCAGTACTTC . TRBJ2-5 TRBV13 .
CAWGEGGSTEAFF TGTGCCTGGGGTGAGGGTGGGAGCACTGAAGCTTTCTTT . TRBJ1-1 TRBV30 .
CASSKGALAGLAKNIQYF TGTGCCAGCAGCAAAGGTGCGCTAGCGGGGTTAGCCAAAAACATTCAGTACTTC . TRBJ2-4 TRBV21-1 .
CASSLTRGNQPQHF TGTGCCAGCAGTTTGACCCGGGGGAATCAGCCCCAGCATTTT . TRBJ1-5 TRBV27 .
CASSLPIVRTGDINEQFF TGTGCCAGCAGCTTACCGATAGTGAGGACAGGGGACATCAATGAGCAGTTCTTC once TRBJ2-1 TRBV7-8 TRBD1
CASRGGTGYPTMNTEAFF TGTGCCAGCAGGGGGGGGACAGGGTACCCGACCATGAACACTGAAGCTTTCTTT large TRBJ1-1 TRBV5-5 TRBD1
CASSLVGGTDTQYF TGTGCCAGCAGCTTAGTCGGGGGGACAGATACGCAGTATTTT . TRBJ2-3 TRBV7-2 TRBD2
CATSISSGNPTDTQYF TGTGCCACCAGCATCAGTAGCGGGAACCCCACAGATACGCAGTATTTT . TRBJ2-3 TRBV15 TRBD2
CASSLGVSYEQYF TGTGCCAGCAGCCTGGGAGTCTCCTACGAGCAGTACTTC . TRBJ2-7 TRBV14 .
CASSLGQGNEKLFF TGTGCCAGCAGCTTGGGACAGGGGAATGAAAAACTGTTTTTT once TRBJ1-4 TRBV7-9 TRBD1
CASSDSEGGELFF TGTGCCAGCAGTGACTCGGAGGGGGGGGAGCTGTTTTTT . TRBJ2-2 TRBV6-4 .
CASPPGTGIEQYF TGTGCCAGCCCCCCCGGGACAGGGATCGAGCAGTACTTC . TRBJ2-7 TRBV7-2 TRBD1